This T cell receptor (beta chain) was sequenced in a study of T cells in tuberculosis. CDR1 SGHTA and CDR2 FQGTGA come from the germline V gene. Losses at the gene ends were 0 bases for V and 5 bases for J; bases not matched to a gene: 4. The CDR3 consists of 15 residues. Generated by immunoSEQ multiplex PCR, the TCRdb table keeps only in-frame clones and is missing some. This table holds 30,000 to 35,000 clones, 97% found once. The rearrangement joins TRBV7-3 to TRBJ1-1, with 9 nucleotides matching TRBD1. The source of this sequence is a donor between 10 and 35 years old with latent tuberculosis or without tuberculosis infection. Material: PBMCs. The CDR3 reads CASSLTTGGATEAFF. The CDR3 region has the DNA TGTGCCAGCAGCTTAACGACAGGGGGTGCGACTGAAGCTTTCTTT.